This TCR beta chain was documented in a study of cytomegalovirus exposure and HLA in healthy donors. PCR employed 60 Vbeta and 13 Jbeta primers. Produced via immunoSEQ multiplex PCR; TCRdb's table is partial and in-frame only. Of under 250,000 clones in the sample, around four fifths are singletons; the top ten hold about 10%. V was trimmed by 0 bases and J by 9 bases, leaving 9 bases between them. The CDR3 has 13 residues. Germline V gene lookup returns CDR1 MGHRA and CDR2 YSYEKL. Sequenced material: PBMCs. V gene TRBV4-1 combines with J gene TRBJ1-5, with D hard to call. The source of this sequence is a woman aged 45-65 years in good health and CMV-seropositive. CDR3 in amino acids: CASSQDEGRPQHF. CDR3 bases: TGCGCCAGCAGCCAAGATGAGGGTCGGCCCCAGCATTTT.